This TCR beta chain was captured by sequencing in a study of early T cells in non-severe SARS-CoV-2 infection. The germline gives CDR1 MNHEY, CDR2 SMNVEV (reference sequence). The length of the CDR3 is 15 residues. J lost 0 bases, V lost 5 bases, and 4 bases had no gene match. TCRdb reanalysed the 5' RACE reads using MiXCR and keeps one entry per CDR3 protein. The sample holds about 60,000 distinct CDR3 sequences, roughly 8.8% seen once. There are a few counts of this clonotype. The chain couples TRBV27 to TRBJ1-1, with TRBD1 identical over 9 bases. The sample taken for sequencing was whole blood. This TCR was recovered from an adult who was a healthcare worker with PCR-confirmed SARS-CoV-2 infection or an uninfected control (not recorded which). The CDR3 loop is CASSKGQGMNTEAFF. DNA of the CDR3: TGTGCCAGCAGTAAGGGACAGGGAATGAACACTGAAGCTTTCTTT.